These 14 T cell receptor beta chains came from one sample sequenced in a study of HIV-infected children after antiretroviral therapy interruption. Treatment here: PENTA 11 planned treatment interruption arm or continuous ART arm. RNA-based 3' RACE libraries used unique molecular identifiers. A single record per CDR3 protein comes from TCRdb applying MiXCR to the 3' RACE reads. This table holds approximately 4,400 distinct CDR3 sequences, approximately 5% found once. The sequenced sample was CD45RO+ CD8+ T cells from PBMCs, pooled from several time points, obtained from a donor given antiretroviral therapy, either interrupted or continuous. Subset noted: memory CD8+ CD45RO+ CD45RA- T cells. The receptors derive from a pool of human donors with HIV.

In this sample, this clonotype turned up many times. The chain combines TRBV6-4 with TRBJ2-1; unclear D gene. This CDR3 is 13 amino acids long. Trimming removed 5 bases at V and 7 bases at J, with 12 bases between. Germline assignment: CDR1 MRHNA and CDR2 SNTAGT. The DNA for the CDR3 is TGTGCCAGCAGTCCAAGAGCAACAAATGAGCAGTTCTTC. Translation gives CASSPRATNEQFF.

The CDR3 DNA sequence: TGTGCCAGCGTCTCCTCTAGCGGGAGGGCCGGCGGGGAGCTGTTTTTT. Its protein product is CASVSSSGRAGGELFF. This rearrangement joins TRBV12-3 or TRBV12-4 to TRBJ2-2, with TRBD2 matching over 12 bases. V shed 8 bases, J shed 7 bases, and the junction held 11 bases outside the gene matches. The CDR3 is 16 residues long.

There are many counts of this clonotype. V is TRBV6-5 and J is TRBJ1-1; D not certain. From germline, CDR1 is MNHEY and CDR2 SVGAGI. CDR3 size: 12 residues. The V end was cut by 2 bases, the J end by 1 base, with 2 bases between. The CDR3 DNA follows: TGTGCCAGCAGTTACAGGAACACTGAAGCTTTCTTT. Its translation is CASSYRNTEAFF.

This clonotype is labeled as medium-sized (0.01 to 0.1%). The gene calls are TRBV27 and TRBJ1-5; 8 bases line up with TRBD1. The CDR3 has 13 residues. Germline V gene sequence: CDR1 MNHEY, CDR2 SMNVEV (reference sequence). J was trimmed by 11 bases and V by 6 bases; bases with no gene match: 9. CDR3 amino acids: CASSPTGAGAQHF. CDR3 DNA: TGTGCCAGCAGCCCGACAGGGGCGGGGGCCCAGCATTTT.

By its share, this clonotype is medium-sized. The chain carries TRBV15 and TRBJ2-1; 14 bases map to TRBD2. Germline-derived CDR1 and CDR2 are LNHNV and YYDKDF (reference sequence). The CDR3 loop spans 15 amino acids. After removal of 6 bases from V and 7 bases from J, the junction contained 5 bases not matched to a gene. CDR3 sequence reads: CATSQTSGGANEQFF. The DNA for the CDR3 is TGTGCCACCAGTCAGACTAGCGGGGGGGCAAATGAGCAGTTCTTC.

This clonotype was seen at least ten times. The CDR3 protein is CASSQDFAGYGYTF. CDR3 bases: TGTGCCAGCAGCCAAGACTTCGCAGGGTATGGCTACACCTTC. This chain links TRBV3-1 with TRBJ1-2; a possible D gene is TRBD1 (5 bases). The V gene's germline CDR1 is LGHDT and CDR2 YNNKEL (reference sequence). The CDR3 is made up of 14 amino acids. V gave up 0 bases and J gave up 5 bases, with 10 bases separating them.

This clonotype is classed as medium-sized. The CDR3 sequence is CASSDSGTGTGELFF. CDR3 DNA sequence: TGTGCCAGCAGTGACTCAGGGACAGGCACCGGGGAGCTGTTTTTT. V usage is TRBV6-4 and J usage is TRBJ2-2; TRBD1 aligns across 8 bases. V was pared by 0 bases and J by 4 bases, with 1 base of the junction left unmatched. CDR1 and CDR2 from the germline V gene are MRHNA and SNTAGT. The CDR3 sequence is 15 residues long.

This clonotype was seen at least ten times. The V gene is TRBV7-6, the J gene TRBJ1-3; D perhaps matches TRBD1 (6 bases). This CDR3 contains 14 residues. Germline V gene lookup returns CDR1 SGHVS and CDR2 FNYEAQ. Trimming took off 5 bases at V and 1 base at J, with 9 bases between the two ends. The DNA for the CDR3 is TGTGCCAGCAGCCGCAGGGGATCTGGAAACACCATATATTTT. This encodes CASSRRGSGNTIYF.

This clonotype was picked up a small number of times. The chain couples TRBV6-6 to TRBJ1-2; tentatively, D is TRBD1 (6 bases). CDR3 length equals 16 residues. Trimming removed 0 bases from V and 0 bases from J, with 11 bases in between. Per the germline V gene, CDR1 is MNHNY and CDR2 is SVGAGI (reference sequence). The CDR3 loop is CASSYSDRRTNYGYTF. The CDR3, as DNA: TGTGCCAGCAGTTACTCAGACAGGCGGACTAACTATGGCTACACCTTC.

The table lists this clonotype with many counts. CDR3 sequence: CASSPELAGVETQYF. The CDR3 DNA is TGCGCCAGCAGCCCCGAGCTAGCGGGGGTAGAGACCCAGTACTTC. J is TRBJ2-5 and V is TRBV4-1; TRBD2 aligns across 10 bases. Trimming at V came to 4 bases and at J to 4 bases, leaving 6 bases not matched to a gene. CDR1 MGHRA and CDR2 YSYEKL come from the germline V gene. The length of the CDR3 is 15 residues.

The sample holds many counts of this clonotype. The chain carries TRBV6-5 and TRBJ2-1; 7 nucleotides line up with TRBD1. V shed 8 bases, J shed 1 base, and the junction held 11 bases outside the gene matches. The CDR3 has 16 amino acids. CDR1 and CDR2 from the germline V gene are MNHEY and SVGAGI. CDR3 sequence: CASRVWPGGSYNEQFF. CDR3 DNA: TGTGCCAGCCGGGTCTGGCCAGGGGGATCCTACAATGAGCAGTTCTTC.

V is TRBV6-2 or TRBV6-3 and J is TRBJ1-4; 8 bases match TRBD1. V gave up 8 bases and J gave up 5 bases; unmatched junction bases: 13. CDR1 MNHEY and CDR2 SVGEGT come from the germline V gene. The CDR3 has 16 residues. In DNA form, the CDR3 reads TGTGCCAGCTCTAAACAATCCGGGACAGGCAATGAAAAACTGTTTTTT. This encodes CASSKQSGTGNEKLFF.

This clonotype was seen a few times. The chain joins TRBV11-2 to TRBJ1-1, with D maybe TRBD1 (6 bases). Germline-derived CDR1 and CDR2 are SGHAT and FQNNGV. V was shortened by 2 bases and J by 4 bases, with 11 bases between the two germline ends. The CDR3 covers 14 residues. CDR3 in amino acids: CASSLLRGGTEAFF. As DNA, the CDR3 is TGTGCCAGCAGCTTATTAAGAGGGGGCACTGAAGCTTTCTTT.

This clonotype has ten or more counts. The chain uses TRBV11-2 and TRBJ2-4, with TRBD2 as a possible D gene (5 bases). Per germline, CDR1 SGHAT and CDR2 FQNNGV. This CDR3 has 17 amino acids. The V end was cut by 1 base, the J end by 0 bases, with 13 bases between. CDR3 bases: TGTGCCAGCAGCTTAGCCCGGGGAGAGTTAGCCAAAAACATTCAGTACTTC. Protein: CASSLARGELAKNIQYF.